The following is a T cell receptor (beta chain) sequence with its context. Its target is not known. TCRdb passed the RT-PCR reads through MiXCR, listing each CDR3 protein once. The table records more than 450,000 distinct CDR3 sequences, about 11% of them present only once. The data were obtained in a study of response to subunit inactivated influenza vaccine. General study findings and limits: The authors offered the suggestion that each seasonal influenza vaccination recruits few new T cells.

The clonotype originates from a man aged 50 to 59 who received an inactivated influenza vaccine. The material was PBMCs from blood, obtained on the day of vaccination.

In DNA, the CDR3 is TGTGCCAGCAGTTCCGGGACAGGGTACCAAGAGACCCAGTACTTC. As protein: CASSSGTGYQETQYF. The chain carries TRBV12-3 or TRBV12-4 and TRBJ2-5; the match to TRBD1 covers 9 bases. The V segment lost 4 bases and the J segment 0 bases; nucleotides outside the gene matches: 3. CDR3 size: 15 residues.